The 24 T cell receptor beta chains below come from one sample, sequenced in a study of T cells in women clearing cervical HPV infection. Profiled with immunoSEQ multiplex PCR; TCRdb holds only in-frame clones, not every one. The specimen's table records tens of thousands of clones. Sequencing input: blood buffy coat. These receptors were obtained from a woman between 18 and 70 years old with a cervical HPV16 infection that either progressed to CIN3+ or cleared (not recorded which).

To note about this clone: The CDR3 end lies 3 residues beyond the end of the read and is filled in from the germline J gene. V and J are TRBV20-1 and TRBJ2-2; maybe TRBD1 (5 bases). V was clipped by 8 bases and J by 2 bases, with 12 bases between them. The CDR3 is 13 amino acids. The germline CDR1 and CDR2 sequences are DFQATT and SNEGSKA (reference sequence). CDR3 bases read: TGCAGTTTACTTGACAGAAACACCGGGGAG. This translates into CSLLDRNTGE. The entire CDR3 is CSLLDRNTGELFF.

Worth noting for this clone: Mismatch with germline at one junction end may stem from a read error. The read halts 3 residues ahead of the CDR3 end, with the missing end drawn from the germline J gene. Different DNA sequences within this sample yield the same CDR3. V gene TRBV30 combines with J gene TRBJ1-3; 7 bases are a match to TRBD1. This CDR3 is 16 amino acids long. The V gene's germline CDR1 is GTSNPN and CDR2 SVGIG (reference sequence). The CDR3 bases that were read are TGTGCCTGGAGCCGCCCAGGGGGAGGGATCGGAAACACA. Translating gives CAWSRPGGGIGNT. The CDR3, in full, reads CAWSRPGGGIGNTIYF.

Comment on this clone: The read is 3 residues too short to cover the CDR3 end, so that end is filled in from the germline J gene. This chain connects TRBV18 to TRBJ1-1; TRBD1 might be the D (6 bases). Trimming stripped 3 bases from V and 3 bases from J, with 14 bases between. Germline V gives CDR1 KGHSH, CDR2 LQKENI. This CDR3 region has 15 residues. The CDR3 DNA, read in part, is TGTGCCAGCTCACCGAAGATCCCAGGGGACACTGAA. This gives the protein CASSPKIPGDTE. From start to end, the CDR3 is CASSPKIPGDTEAFF.

Worth noting for this clone: Sequencing ends 3 residues short of the CDR3 end; the germline J gene provides the rest. The rearrangement joins TRBV7-2 to TRBJ2-1; a possible D gene is TRBD2 (7 bases). Germline CDR1 and CDR2: SGHTA and FQGNSA. V was shortened by 11 bases and J by 3 bases, with 20 bases between the two germline ends. There are 15 residues in the CDR3. The CDR3 spells CAEGGRRDYYNEQFF. The sequenced part of the CDR3 DNA is TGTGCCGAGGGGGGGAGAAGGGACTACTACAATGAG. Based on the CDR3 plus reference TRBV7-2 and TRBJ2-1, the full variable domain is GAGVSQSPSNKVTEKGKDVELRCDPISGHTALYWYRQSLGQGLEFLIYFQGNSAPDKSGLPSDRFSAERTGGSVSTLTIQRTQQEDSAVYLCAEGGRRDYYNEQFFGPGTRLTVL.

A word on this clone: The read ends 3 residues before the CDR3 terminus; that terminus is restored from the germline J gene. The rearrangement links TRBV20-1 to TRBJ2-7; 10 nucleotides line up with TRBD2. Germline V CDR1 and CDR2: DFQATT, SNEGSKA (reference sequence). With 3 bases clipped from V and 5 bases from J, the junction kept 10 bases outside the gene matches. This CDR3 is built from 15 residues. The sequenced CDR3 bases are TGCAGTGCTAGTGGCCGGCTAGCGGGAGCTGACGAG. It yields the protein CSASGRLAGADE. The complete CDR3 protein is CSASGRLAGADEQYF.

About this clone: The read halts 3 residues ahead of the CDR3 end, with the missing end drawn from the germline J gene. The rearrangement links TRBV30 to TRBJ2-5, with D tentatively TRBD1 (6 bases). The CDR3 sequence is 17 residues long. CDR1 and CDR2 (germline): GTSNPN, SVGIG (reference sequence). The ends were cut back, 0 bases at V and 4 bases at J, with 21 bases in the middle. CDR3 protein: CAWSVEPKGGRGETQYF. The part of the CDR3 DNA that was read is TGTGCCTGGAGTGTAGAGCCTAAAGGGGGTAGGGGAGAGACC. Filled out from reference TRBV30 and TRBJ2-5, the complete variable domain reads SQTIHQWPATLVQPVGSPLSLECTVEGTSNPNLYWYRQAAGRGLQLLFYSVGIGQISSEVPQNLSASRPQDRQFILSSKKLLLSDSGFYLCAWSVEPKGGRGETQYFGPGTRLLVL.

For this clone: The CDR3 goes on 3 residues after the read ends, and that part is filled in from the germline J gene. The chain couples TRBV29-1 to TRBJ2-3; TRBD2 agrees at 7 bases. The CDR3 runs to 13 residues. Per the germline V gene, CDR1 is SQVTM and CDR2 is ANQGSEA. Trimming cost V 4 bases and J 5 bases; bases outside gene matches: 6. The CDR3: CSVVPGEGDTQYF. Incomplete CDR3 DNA: TGCAGCGTTGTCCCCGGGGAGGGAGATACG.

Worth noting for this clone: With the read ending 3 residues before the CDR3 end, the germline J gene is used to fill in that end. The chain carries TRBV5-1 and TRBJ2-5, with D possibly being TRBD1 (5 bases). Trimming pared 6 bases from V and 0 bases from J, leaving 15 bases between. This CDR3 contains 15 residues. Looked up from germline, CDR1 is SGHRS and CDR2 is YFSETQ. CDR3 DNA (partial): TGCGCCAGCACCACAGGACGTCCGTACCAAGAGACC. It specifies CASTTGRPYQET. The whole CDR3 protein is CASTTGRPYQETQYF.

With regard to this clone: The read terminates 3 residues before the CDR3 end, so the remaining end is supplied by the germline J gene. The chain employs TRBV5-1 and TRBJ1-4; 8 nucleotides line up with TRBD1. The germline CDR1 and CDR2 sequences are SGHRS and YFSETQ. The CDR3 has 16 residues. The ends lost 4 bases at V and 7 bases at J; junction bases unmatched: 12. This CDR3 reads CASSEDPTGGGEKLFF. The DNA read from the CDR3 is TGCGCCAGCAGCGAAGATCCTACAGGGGGAGGTGAAAAA.

Comments on this clone: The read ends 3 residues before the CDR3 terminus; that terminus is restored from the germline J gene. The gene calls are TRBV19 and TRBJ2-7; a weak D match, TRBD2 (5 bases). Trimming stripped 7 bases from V and 4 bases from J, with 20 bases between. The CDR3 totals 15 residues. CDR1 is LNHDA and CDR2 is SQIVND in the germline V gene (reference sequence). The CDR3 protein is CASTAGPNRNYEQYF. CDR3 DNA, as far as it was read: TGTGCCAGTACCGCGGGCCCGAATCGAAATTACGAG.

On this clone: The DNA ends 3 residues before the CDR3 does, and the rest of the CDR3 is filled in from the germline J gene. This rearrangement joins TRBV19 to TRBJ1-2; maybe TRBD1 (6 bases). From germline, CDR1 is LNHDA and CDR2 SQIVND (reference sequence). The CDR3 consists of 15 residues. This chain's CDR3 is CASSMGAKLTDTYTF. The DNA read from the CDR3 is TGTGCCAGTAGTATGGGGGCAAAGCTCACAGATACC.

In the case of this clone: The read terminates 3 residues ahead of where the CDR3 ends, so the germline J gene completes it. This chain connects TRBV5-1 to TRBJ2-2; TRBD2 aligns across 7 bases. Germline V gene sequence: CDR1 SGHRS, CDR2 YFSETQ. This CDR3 spans 14 amino acids. After removal of 10 bases from V and 2 bases from J, the junction contained 8 bases not matched to a gene. The CDR3 DNA, read in part, is TGCGCCGGCTCACTAGCGCTAAACACCGGGGAG. It is translated as CAGSLALNTGE. The full CDR3 sequence reads CAGSLALNTGELFF.

In the case of this clone: The sequence runs out 3 residues before the end of the CDR3; the remainder is reconstructed from the germline J gene. The chain employs TRBV5-1 and TRBJ2-1; D is undetermined. Germline CDR1 reads SGHRS; CDR2 reads YFSETQ. This CDR3 comprises 13 residues. Trimming removed 2 bases at V and 8 bases at J, with 11 bases between. The CDR3 spells CASSFIRSDEQFF. CDR3 bases read: TGCGCCAGCAGCTTTATTCGGAGCGATGAG.

As for this clone: The missing CDR3 end, 3 residues past where the read stops, is filled in from the germline J gene. V and J are TRBV7-3 and TRBJ2-2, with 7 bases aligning to TRBD2. With 3 bases clipped from V and 8 bases from J, the junction kept 3 bases outside the gene matches. Germline CDR1 and CDR2: SGHTA and FQGTGA. The CDR3 extends over 13 amino acids. The CDR3 spells CASSLSAGGELFF. The part of the CDR3 DNA that was read is TGTGCCAGCAGCTTGTCAGCGGGGGGGGAG.

About this clone itself: Read data end 3 residues before the CDR3 end; the end is taken from the germline J gene. The genes are TRBV7-6 and TRBJ1-6, with no clear D. This CDR3 is built from 14 residues. Trimming cost V 6 bases and J 5 bases, with 11 bases left between them. Per the germline V gene, CDR1 is SGHVS and CDR2 is FNYEAQ. CDR3 region: CASSLLRDNSPLHF. The CDR3 bases that were read are TGTGCCAGCAGTCTCCTCCGGGATAATTCACCC. Based on the CDR3 plus reference TRBV7-6 and TRBJ1-6, the full variable domain is GAGVSQSPRYKVTKRGQDVALRCDPISGHVSLYWYRQALGQGPEFLTYFNYEAQQDKSGLPNDRFSAERPEGSISTLTIQRTEQRDSAMYRCASSLLRDNSPLHFGNGTRLTVT.

Note on this clone: The read comes to an end 3 residues before the CDR3 does, leaving the germline J gene to fill in the end. The chain is built from TRBV18 and TRBJ2-2; D call uncertain. The CDR3 consists of 15 residues. Germline V CDR1 and CDR2: KGHSH, LQKENI. Trimming stripped 1 base from V and 3 bases from J, with 9 bases between. The CDR3 spells CASSPRVRDTGELFF. CDR3 DNA, as far as it was read: TGTGCCAGCTCACCACGGGTCCGGGACACCGGGGAG.

Of note for this clone: The read halts 3 residues ahead of the CDR3 end, with the missing end drawn from the germline J gene. This chain joins TRBV20-1 and TRBJ1-2; D not certain. The CDR3 length is 12 residues. Germline CDR1 is DFQATT and CDR2 is SNEGSKA (reference sequence). V was trimmed by 1 base and J by 4 bases, leaving 7 bases between them. The CDR3 region is CSARGQVYGYTF. CDR3 bases read: TGCAGTGCTAGAGGCCAGGTCTATGGC.

Turning to this clone: The read is 3 residues too short to cover the CDR3 end, so that end is filled in from the germline J gene. V is TRBV18 and J is TRBJ2-7, with D tentatively TRBD1 (5 bases). Germline assignment: CDR1 KGHSH and CDR2 LQKENI. Trimming took 1 base from V and 5 from J, leaving 12 bases between them. The CDR3 is made up of 14 amino acids. The CDR3 DNA, read in part, is TGTGCCAGCTCACCACTTATAGGGGATGACGAG. Its translation is CASSPLIGDDE. The CDR3 in full is CASSPLIGDDEQYF.

As regards this clone: The read terminates 3 residues ahead of where the CDR3 ends, so the germline J gene completes it. The rearrangement links TRBV20-1 to TRBJ1-6; 8 bases match TRBD1. Germline-derived CDR1 and CDR2 are DFQATT and SNEGSKA (reference sequence). The J segment lost 7 bases and the V segment lost 3 bases, leaving 5 bases of the junction unmatched. This CDR3 is built from 14 residues. CDR3 DNA (partial): TGCAGTGCTAGGGCCGGGGACAGGAATTCACCC. Protein: CSARAGDRNSP. The whole CDR3 sequence reads CSARAGDRNSPLHF.

About this clone itself: The read ends 3 residues early relative to the CDR3; the germline J gene fills the gap. The chain carries TRBV7-2 and TRBJ2-5; 7 nucleotides agree with TRBD2. There are 15 residues in the CDR3. Losses at the gene ends were 3 bases for V and 5 bases for J; bases not matched to a gene: 9. Germline V gene sequence: CDR1 SGHTA, CDR2 FQGNSA. The sequenced CDR3 bases are TGTGCCAGCAGCTTTCGACTAGCCGGGTGGGAGACC. Protein product: CASSFRLAGWET. The full CDR3 protein is CASSFRLAGWETQYF.

Points on this clone: The read halts 3 residues ahead of the CDR3 end, with the missing end drawn from the germline J gene. The chain has TRBV6-2 or TRBV6-3 and TRBJ1-1, with D maybe TRBD1 (6 bases). The CDR3 spans 13 residues. Trimming removed 6 bases from V and 6 bases from J, with 14 bases in between. Germline-derived CDR1 and CDR2 are MNHEY and SVGEGT. The chain's CDR3 is CASSTQGGSEAFF. The DNA read from the CDR3 is TGTGCCAGCAGCACTCAAGGGGGTTCTGAA.

Details on this clone: The read gets to within 3 residues of the CDR3 end, and the germline J gene fills in the rest. The V gene is TRBV30, the J gene TRBJ2-7; 8 bases map to TRBD1. V was clipped by 5 bases and J by 0 bases; unmatched bases: 3. Germline CDR1 and CDR2: GTSNPN and SVGIG (reference sequence). This CDR3 comprises 13 residues. CDR3 sequence: CAWGQGFSYEQYF. The DNA read from the CDR3 is TGTGCCTGGGGACAGGGATTCTCCTACGAG.

About this clone: The read stops 3 residues short of the end of the CDR3; the missing end is completed from the germline J gene. The chain uses TRBV4-1 and TRBJ2-7, with D possibly TRBD1 on 5 matching bases. CDR3 length equals 16 residues. The germline V gene encodes CDR1 MGHRA and CDR2 YSYEKL. Trimming removed 0 bases from V and 0 bases from J, with 12 bases in between. The CDR3: CASSQEQAIPSYEQYF. Incomplete CDR3 DNA: TGCGCCAGCAGCCAAGAACAGGCTATTCCCTCCTACGAG.

With regard to this clone: The CDR3 is cut off 3 residues early in the read; its end comes from the germline J gene. The chain joins TRBV10-1 to TRBJ2-4, with D tentatively TRBD1 (5 bases). CDR3 length: 16 amino acids. Between the trimmed V and J ends, which lost 8 bases and 4 bases, there was a span of 21 bases. Germline V gene sequence: CDR1 WNHNN, CDR2 SYGVQD (reference sequence). The DNA read from the CDR3 is TGCGCCAGCCCCATGGGGCCCTCTAACGGAAAAAACATT. Translation: CASPMGPSNGKNI. The full CDR3 is CASPMGPSNGKNIQYF.